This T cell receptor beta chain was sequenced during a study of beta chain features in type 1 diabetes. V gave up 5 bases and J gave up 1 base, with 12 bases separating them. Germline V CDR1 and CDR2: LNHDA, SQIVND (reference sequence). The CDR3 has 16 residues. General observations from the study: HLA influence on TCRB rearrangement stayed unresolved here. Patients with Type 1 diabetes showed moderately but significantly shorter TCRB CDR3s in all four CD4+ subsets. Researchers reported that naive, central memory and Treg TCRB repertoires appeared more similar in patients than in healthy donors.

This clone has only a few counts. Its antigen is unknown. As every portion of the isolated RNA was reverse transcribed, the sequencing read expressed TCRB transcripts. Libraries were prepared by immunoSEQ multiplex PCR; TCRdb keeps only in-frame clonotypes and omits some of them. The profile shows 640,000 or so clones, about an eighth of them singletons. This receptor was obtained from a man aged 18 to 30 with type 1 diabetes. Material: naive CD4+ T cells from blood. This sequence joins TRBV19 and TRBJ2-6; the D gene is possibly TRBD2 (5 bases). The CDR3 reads CASSGRGASGANVLTF. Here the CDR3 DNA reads TGTGCCAGTAGTGGCCGGGGAGCTTCTGGGGCCAACGTCCTGACTTTC. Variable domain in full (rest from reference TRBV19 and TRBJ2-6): DGGITQSPKYLFRKEGQNVTLSCEQNLNHDAMYWYRQDPGQGLRLIYYSQIVNDFQKGDIAEGYSVSREKKESFPLTVTSAQKNPTAFYLCASSGRGASGANVLTFGAGSRLTVL.